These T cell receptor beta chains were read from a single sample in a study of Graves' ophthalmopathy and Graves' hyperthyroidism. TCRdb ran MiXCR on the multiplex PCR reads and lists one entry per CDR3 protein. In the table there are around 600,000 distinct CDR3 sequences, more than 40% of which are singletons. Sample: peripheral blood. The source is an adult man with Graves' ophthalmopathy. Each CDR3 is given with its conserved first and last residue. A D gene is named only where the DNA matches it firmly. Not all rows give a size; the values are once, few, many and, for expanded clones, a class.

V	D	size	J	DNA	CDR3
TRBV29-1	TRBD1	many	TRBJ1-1	TGCAGCGTTGAAGATGAAAGGGGACAGTTGAACACTGAAGCTTTCTTT	CSVEDERGQLNTEAFF
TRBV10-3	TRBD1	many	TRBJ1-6	TGTGCCAGCAGTAGACAGGGCAGCTCGGGATCACCCCTCCACTTT	CASSRQGSSGSPLHF
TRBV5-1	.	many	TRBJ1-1	TGCGCCAGCAGCACACAGGGTGATAACACTGAAGCTTTCTTT	CASSTQGDNTEAFF
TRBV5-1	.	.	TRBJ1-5	TGTGCCAGCAGCCAAGATCCGGCGGACCTGGGCAATCAGCCCCAGCATTTT	CASSQDPADLGNQPQHF
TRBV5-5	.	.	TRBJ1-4	TGCGCCAGCAGCCGAACCACCGGGACGGCTTATGAAAAACTGTTTTTT	CASSRTTGTAYEKLFF
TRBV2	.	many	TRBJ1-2	TGTGCCAGCAGGACGGGGGCGGGGGGCTACACCTTC	CASRTGAGGYTF
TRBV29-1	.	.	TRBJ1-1	TGCAGCGTTGGAGACACCTACACTGAAGCTTTCTTT	CSVGDTYTEAFF
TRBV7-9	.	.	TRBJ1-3	TGCGCCAGCAGCCAAGAGAGTGAGGCGGGTGGAAACACCATATATTTT	CASSQESEAGGNTIYF
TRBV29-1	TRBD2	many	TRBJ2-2	TGCAGCGTTTCATATGGGACTAGCGGGAAGCATCCCACCGGGGAGCTGTTTTTT	CSVSYGTSGKHPTGELFF
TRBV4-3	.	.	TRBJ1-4	TGCGCCAGCAGCCCCGGACAGCAGCTCGCAACTAATGAAAAACTGTTTTTT	CASSPGQQLATNEKLFF
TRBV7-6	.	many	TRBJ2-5	TGTGCCAGCAGCTTAGCGTACCAAGAGACCCAGTACTTC	CASSLAYQETQYF